Sequencing of this TCR beta chain was carried out in a study of blood T cell repertoires in COVID-19. Method: immunoSEQ multiplex PCR; TCRdb's copy keeps in-frame clones and lacks some. The sample has 350,000 to 550,000 clones, about 90% seen once. CDR1 SEHNR and CDR2 FQNEAQ come from the germline V gene (reference sequence). V dropped 1 base and J dropped 0; count of bases not matched to a gene: 4. This CDR3 has 16 amino acids. This chain uses TRBV7-9 with TRBJ2-3; 7 bases are a match to TRBD2. Sequenced: PBMCs or T cells enriched from blood (not recorded which). This TCR was sampled from a woman aged 18-29 years with acute COVID-19. CDR3 amino acids: CASSLVWGGSTDTQYF. The CDR3 DNA is TGTGCCAGCAGCTTAGTCTGGGGAGGGAGCACAGATACGCAGTATTTT. The full variable domain, with the rest looked up from reference TRBV7-9 and TRBJ2-3, is DTGVSQNPRHKITKRGQNVTFRCDPISEHNRLYWYRQTLGQGPEFLTYFQNEAQLEKSRLLSDRFSAERPKGSFSTLEIQRTEQGDSAMYLCASSLVWGGSTDTQYFGPGTRLTVL.